The sequence of this TCR beta chain was determined in a study of shared clonotypes between healthy human individuals. Sorted-subset replicate PCRs used around 220 ng DNA, about 30,000 T cell genomes. Only in-frame clones appear in the TCRdb table, and some are missing; sequencing was by immunoSEQ multiplex PCR. Among about 1.1 million clones listed, approximately 78% were seen once. The study enrolled healthy HIV-negative adults without recent acute infections or vaccinations as donors. Donors, without exception, were Caucasian adults residing in Nashville, Tennessee. Between the trimmed V and J ends, which lost 1 base and 1 base, there was a span of 11 bases. The CDR3 runs to 17 residues. Per germline, CDR1 ENHRY and CDR2 SYGVKD.

The clonotype comes from a man aged 18 to 30 in good health. Some clones in this sample may be carry-over from other donors' samples. Sequencing was performed on memory CD4+ T cells from PBMCs. The subset here: CD45RA-negative fraction. The V call is TRBV10-3, the J call TRBJ2-6; possible D gene TRBD1, 5 bases. The CDR3 DNA reads TGTGCCATCAGTGAGTTGGTCAGGGCTTCTGGGGCCAACGTCCTGACTTTC. It encodes CAISELVRASGANVLTF.